This TCR beta chain originates from a study of technical replicates of blood from a handful of donors. This table comes from immunoSEQ multiplex PCR, and its TCRdb copy is limited to in-frame clones, with some not included. The sample carries roughly 80,000 clones, about 92% recorded once. V gave up 0 bases and J gave up 0 bases, with 10 bases separating them. This CDR3 contains 16 residues. Germline CDR1 and CDR2: LGHNA and YSLEER. The sequence was obtained from a human donor in good health. The specimen sequenced was T cells isolated from PBMCs. This chain links TRBV4-3 with TRBJ2-3, with unresolved D. CDR3 DNA: TGCGCCAGCAGCCAAGATTTAGATTCTAGCACAGATACGCAGTATTTT. Protein product: CASSQDLDSSTDTQYF.